The T cell receptor beta chain described here comes from a study of blood T cell repertoires in COVID-19. Data came from immunoSEQ multiplex PCR; TCRdb stores just in-frame clones and leaves some out. The table includes under 250,000 clones, just over 85% detected once. The source of this sequence is a man aged 35 to 55 who had recovered from COVID-19. The sample was PBMCs or T cells enriched from blood (not recorded which).

In DNA form, the CDR3 reads TGTGCCAGCAGCCACGACCTAGCGGGAGTGGATAAAGAGACCCAGTACTTC. As protein: CASSHDLAGVDKETQYF. The chain couples TRBV28 to TRBJ2-5, with TRBD2 matching over 10 bases. This CDR3 has 17 amino acids. The germline V gene encodes CDR1 MDHEN and CDR2 SYDVKM. V lost 6 bases to trimming and J lost 3 bases; unmatched junction nucleotides: 13.